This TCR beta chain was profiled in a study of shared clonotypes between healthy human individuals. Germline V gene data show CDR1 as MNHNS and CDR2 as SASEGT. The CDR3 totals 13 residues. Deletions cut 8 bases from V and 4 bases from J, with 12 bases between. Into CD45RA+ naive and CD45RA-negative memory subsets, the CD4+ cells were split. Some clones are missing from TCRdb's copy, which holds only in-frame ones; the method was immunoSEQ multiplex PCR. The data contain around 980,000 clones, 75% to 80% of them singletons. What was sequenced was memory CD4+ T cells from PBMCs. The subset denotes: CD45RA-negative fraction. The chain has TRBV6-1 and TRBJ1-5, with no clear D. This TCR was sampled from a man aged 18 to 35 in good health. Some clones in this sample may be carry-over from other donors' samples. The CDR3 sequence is CASYNGLNQPQHF. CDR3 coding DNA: TGTGCCAGCTACAATGGGCTAAATCAGCCCCAGCATTTT.